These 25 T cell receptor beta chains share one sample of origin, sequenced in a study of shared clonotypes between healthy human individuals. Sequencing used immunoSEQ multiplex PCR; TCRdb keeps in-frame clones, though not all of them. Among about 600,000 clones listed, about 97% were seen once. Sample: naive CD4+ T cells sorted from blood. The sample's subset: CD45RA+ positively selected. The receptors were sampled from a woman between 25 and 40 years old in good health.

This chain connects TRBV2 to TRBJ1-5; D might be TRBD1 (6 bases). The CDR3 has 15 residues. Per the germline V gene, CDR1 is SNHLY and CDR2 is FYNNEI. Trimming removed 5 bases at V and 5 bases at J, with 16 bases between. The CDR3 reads CASSKQGIPDQPQHF. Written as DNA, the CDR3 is TGTGCCAGCAGTAAACAGGGAATCCCTGATCAGCCCCAGCATTTT. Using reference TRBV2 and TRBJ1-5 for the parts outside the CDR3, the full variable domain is EPEVTQTPSHQVTQMGQEVILRCVPISNHLYFYWYRQILGQKVEFLVSFYNNEISEKSEIFDDQFSVERPDGSNFTLKIRSTKLEDSAMYFCASSKQGIPDQPQHFGDGTRLSIL.

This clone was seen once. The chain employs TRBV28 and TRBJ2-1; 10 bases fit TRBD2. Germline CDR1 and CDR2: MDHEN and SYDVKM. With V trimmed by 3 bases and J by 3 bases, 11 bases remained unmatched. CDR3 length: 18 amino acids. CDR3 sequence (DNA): TGTGCCAGCAGTTTGCCCATCCGGACTAGCGGATTCTACAATGAGCAGTTCTTC. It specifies CASSLPIRTSGFYNEQFF.

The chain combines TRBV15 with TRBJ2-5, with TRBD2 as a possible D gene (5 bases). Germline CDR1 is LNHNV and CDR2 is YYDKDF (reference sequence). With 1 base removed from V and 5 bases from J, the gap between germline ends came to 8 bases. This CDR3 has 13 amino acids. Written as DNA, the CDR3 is TGTGCCACCAGCAGAGTGGGAGTTGAGACCCAGTACTTC. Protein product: CATSRVGVETQYF.

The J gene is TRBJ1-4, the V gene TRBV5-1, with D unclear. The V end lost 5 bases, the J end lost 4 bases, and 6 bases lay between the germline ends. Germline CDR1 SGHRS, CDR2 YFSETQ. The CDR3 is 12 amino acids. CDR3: CASRRDNEKLFF. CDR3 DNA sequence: TGCGCCAGCAGGAGAGATAATGAAAAACTGTTTTTT.

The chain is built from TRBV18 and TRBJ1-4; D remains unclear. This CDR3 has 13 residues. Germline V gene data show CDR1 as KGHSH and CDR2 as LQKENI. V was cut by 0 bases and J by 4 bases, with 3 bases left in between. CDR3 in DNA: TGTGCCAGCTCACCACCGAATAATGAAAAACTGTTTTTT. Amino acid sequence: CASSPPNNEKLFF. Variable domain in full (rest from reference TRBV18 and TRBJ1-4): NAGVMQNPRHLVRRRGQEARLRCSPMKGHSHVYWYRQLPEEGLKFMVYLQKENIIDESGMPKERFSAEFPKEGPSILRIQQVVRGDSAAYFCASSPPNNEKLFFGSGTQLSVL.

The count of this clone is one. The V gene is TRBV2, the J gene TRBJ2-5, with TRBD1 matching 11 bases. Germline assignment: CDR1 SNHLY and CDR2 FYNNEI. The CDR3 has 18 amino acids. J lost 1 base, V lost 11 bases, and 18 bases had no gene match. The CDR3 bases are TGTGCCTCCCGGGGTGGACAGGGGGCGCTTGGTCCCCAAGAGACCCAGTACTTC. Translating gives CASRGGQGALGPQETQYF.

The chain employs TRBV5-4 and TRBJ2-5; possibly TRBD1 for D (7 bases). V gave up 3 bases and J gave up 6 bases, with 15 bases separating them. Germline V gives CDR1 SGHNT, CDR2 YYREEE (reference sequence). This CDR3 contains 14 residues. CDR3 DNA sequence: TGTGCCAGCAGCTCGACAGGGAGGATACAGACCCAGTACTTC. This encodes CASSSTGRIQTQYF.

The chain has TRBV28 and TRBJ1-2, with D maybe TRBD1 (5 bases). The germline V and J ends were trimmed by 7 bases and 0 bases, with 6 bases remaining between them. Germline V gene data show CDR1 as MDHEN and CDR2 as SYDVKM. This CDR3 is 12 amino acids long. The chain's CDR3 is CASIGANYGYTF. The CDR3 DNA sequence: TGTGCCAGCATAGGGGCTAACTATGGCTACACCTTC.

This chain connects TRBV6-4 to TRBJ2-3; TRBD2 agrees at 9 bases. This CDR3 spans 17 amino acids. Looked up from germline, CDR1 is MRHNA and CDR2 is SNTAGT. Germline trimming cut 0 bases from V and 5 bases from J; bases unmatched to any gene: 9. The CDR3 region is CASSDSSREGPGDTQYF. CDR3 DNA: TGTGCCAGCAGTGACTCGTCGCGGGAGGGCCCGGGAGATACGCAGTATTTT.

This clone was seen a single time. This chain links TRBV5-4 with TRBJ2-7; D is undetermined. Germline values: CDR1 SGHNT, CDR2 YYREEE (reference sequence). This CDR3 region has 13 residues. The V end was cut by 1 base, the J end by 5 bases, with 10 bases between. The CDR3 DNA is TGTGCCAGCAGCTTGAAGGGTGTCCACGAGCAGTACTTC. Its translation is CASSLKGVHEQYF.

DNA of the CDR3: TGTGCCAGCAGTCCTCTAGCGGGGAACACCGGGGAGCTGTTTTTT. It yields the protein CASSPLAGNTGELFF. The chain uses TRBV27 and TRBJ2-2; 8 nucleotides line up with TRBD2. CDR1 is MNHEY, CDR2 SMNVEV, per germline (reference sequence). V was pared by 5 bases and J by 1 base, with 3 bases of the junction left unmatched. The CDR3 has 15 residues.

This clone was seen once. CDR3 region: CASRLEGSYEQYF. CDR3 nucleotide sequence: TGCGCCAGCCGACTGGAGGGCTCCTACGAGCAGTACTTC. The chain couples TRBV10-2 to TRBJ2-7, with D tentatively TRBD2 (6 bases). The CDR3 loop spans 13 amino acids. The V gene's germline CDR1 is WSHSY and CDR2 SAAADI. The germline V and J ends were trimmed by 8 bases and 0 bases, with 11 bases remaining between them.

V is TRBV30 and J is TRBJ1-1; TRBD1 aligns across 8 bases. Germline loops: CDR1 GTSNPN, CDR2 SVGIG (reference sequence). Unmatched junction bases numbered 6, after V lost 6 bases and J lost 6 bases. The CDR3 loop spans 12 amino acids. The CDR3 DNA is TGTGCCTGTACAGGGGGGAAGGCTGAAGCTTTCTTT. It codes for CACTGGKAEAFF.

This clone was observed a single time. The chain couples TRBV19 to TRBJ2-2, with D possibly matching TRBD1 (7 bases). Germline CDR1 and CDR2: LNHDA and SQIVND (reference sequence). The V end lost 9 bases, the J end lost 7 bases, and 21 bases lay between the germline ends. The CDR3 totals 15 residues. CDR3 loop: CASDGGGWYSGELFF. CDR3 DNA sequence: TGTGCCAGCGACGGAGGGGGCTGGTATAGCGGGGAGCTGTTTTTT. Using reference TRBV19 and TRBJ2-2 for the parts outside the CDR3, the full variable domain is DGGITQSPKYLFRKEGQNVTLSCEQNLNHDAMYWYRQDPGQGLRLIYYSQIVNDFQKGDIAEGYSVSREKKESFPLTVTSAQKNPTAFYLCASDGGGWYSGELFFGEGSRLTVL.

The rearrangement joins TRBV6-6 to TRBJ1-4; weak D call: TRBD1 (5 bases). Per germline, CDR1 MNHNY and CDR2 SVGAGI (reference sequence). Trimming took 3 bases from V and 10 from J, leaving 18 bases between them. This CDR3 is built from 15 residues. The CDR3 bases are TGTGCCAGCAGTTATAAGGGGCCTTGGGGCGGAAAACTGTTTTTT. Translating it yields CASSYKGPWGGKLFF.

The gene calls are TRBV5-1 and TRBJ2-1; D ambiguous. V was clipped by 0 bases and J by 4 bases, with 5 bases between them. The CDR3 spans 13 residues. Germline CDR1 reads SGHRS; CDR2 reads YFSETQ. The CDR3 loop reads CASSLDVYNEQFF. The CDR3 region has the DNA TGCGCCAGCAGCTTGGACGTATACAATGAGCAGTTCTTC.

CDR3 protein: CASRLAGTSDGDEQFF. As DNA, the CDR3 is TGTGCCAGCAGGCTTGCTGGGACTAGCGACGGGGATGAGCAGTTCTTC. V is TRBV28 and J is TRBJ2-1; 10 bases align to TRBD2. Germline CDR1 reads MDHEN; CDR2 reads SYDVKM. This CDR3 has 16 amino acids. The V segment lost 6 bases and the J segment 8 bases; nucleotides outside the gene matches: 13.

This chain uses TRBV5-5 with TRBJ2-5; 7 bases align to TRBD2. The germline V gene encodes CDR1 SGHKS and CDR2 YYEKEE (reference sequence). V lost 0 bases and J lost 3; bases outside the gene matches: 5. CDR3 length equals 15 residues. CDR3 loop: CASSLGAGVEETQYF. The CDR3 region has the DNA TGTGCCAGCAGCTTGGGGGCGGGAGTTGAAGAGACCCAGTACTTC.

CDR3 region: CASSLELRVPSYNEQFF. For the CDR3, the DNA is TGTGCCAGCAGCTTAGAACTCAGGGTTCCCTCCTACAATGAGCAGTTCTTC. The chain carries TRBV7-9 and TRBJ2-1; TRBD1 is a possible D gene (5 bases). The ends were cut back, 1 base at V and 0 bases at J, with 13 bases in the middle. From germline, CDR1 is SEHNR and CDR2 FQNEAQ (reference sequence). This CDR3 has 17 residues.

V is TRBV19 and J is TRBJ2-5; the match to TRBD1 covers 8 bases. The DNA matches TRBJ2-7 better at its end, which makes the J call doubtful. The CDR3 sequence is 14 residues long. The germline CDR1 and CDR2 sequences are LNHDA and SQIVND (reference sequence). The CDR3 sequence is CASSIAAGGDEQYF. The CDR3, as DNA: TGTGCCAGTAGTATAGCAGCAGGGGGCGACGAGCAGTACTTC.

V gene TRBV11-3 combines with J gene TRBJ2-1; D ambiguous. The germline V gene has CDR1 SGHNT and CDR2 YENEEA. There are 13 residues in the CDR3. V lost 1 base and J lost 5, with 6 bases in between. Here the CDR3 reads CASSLAPDNEQFF. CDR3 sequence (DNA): TGTGCCAGCAGCTTAGCTCCAGACAATGAGCAGTTCTTC.

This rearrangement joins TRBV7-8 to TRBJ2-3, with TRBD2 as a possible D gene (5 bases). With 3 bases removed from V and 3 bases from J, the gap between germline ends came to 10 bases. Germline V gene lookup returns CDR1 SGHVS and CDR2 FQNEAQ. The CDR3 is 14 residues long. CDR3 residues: CASSFNGITDTQYF. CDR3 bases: TGTGCCAGCAGCTTTAACGGGATTACAGATACGCAGTATTTT.

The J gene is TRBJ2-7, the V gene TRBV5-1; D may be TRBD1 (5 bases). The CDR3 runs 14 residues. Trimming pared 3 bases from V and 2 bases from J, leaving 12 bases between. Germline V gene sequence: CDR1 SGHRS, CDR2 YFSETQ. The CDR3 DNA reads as TGCGCCAGCAGCTCCCCGCAGGGAACCTACGAGCAGTACTTC. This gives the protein CASSSPQGTYEQYF.

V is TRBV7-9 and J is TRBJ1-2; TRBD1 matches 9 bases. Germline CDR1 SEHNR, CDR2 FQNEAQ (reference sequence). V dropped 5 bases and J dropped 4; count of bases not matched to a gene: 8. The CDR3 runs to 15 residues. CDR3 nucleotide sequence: TGTGCCAGCAGCCCACAGGGGGCTTCGACCTATGGCTACACCTTC. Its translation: CASSPQGASTYGYTF.

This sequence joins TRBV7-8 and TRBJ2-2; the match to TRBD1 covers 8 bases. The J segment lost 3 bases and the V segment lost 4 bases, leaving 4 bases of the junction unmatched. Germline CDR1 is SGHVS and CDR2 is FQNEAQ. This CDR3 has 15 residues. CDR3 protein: CASSSGQGYTGELFF. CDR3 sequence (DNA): TGTGCCAGCAGCTCCGGACAGGGTTACACCGGGGAGCTGTTTTTT.